This passage covers 8 T cell receptor beta chains from one sample sequenced in a study of CD8+CD57+ T cells in acquired aplastic anemia (dated by TCRdb to the late 2010s). The sequencer listed for this sample is Illumina HiSeq 2000. Profiling of TCR beta VDJ combinations and CDR3 sequences used genomic DNA as the template. TCRdb handled the public reads itself, with Q25 trimming in fastp and clone calling in MiXCR, and kept productive beta chains. Entries that share a CDR3 protein sequence are merged under the most common genes and DNA. The sample profile shows 220,000 or so distinct CDR3 sequences; approximately 65% of them were found once. The top ten constitute 58% of the sample. Expansion of CD8+CD57+ cells had been shown by flow cytometry in the patients chosen for sequencing. The source material was sorted CD4+, CD8+, or CD8+CD57+ T cells (not recorded which) from PBMCs. Receptors were obtained from a human donor with aplastic anemia.

The chain has TRBV5-6 and TRBJ2-7; D is tentatively TRBD1 or TRBD2 (5 bases each). The CDR3 contains 15 residues. Trimming left V 4 bases short and J 0 bases short, with 14 bases between. In germline, CDR1 is SGHDT, CDR2 YYEEEE. The CDR3 is CASSPRDVLSYEQYF. The CDR3 nucleotides are TGTGCCAGCAGCCCCCGGGACGTTCTCTCCTACGAGCAGTACTTC.

This sequence joins TRBV12-3 or TRBV12-4 and TRBJ2-3, with TRBD2 matching 7 bases. This CDR3 has 14 residues. J gave up 5 bases and V 1 base, and 3 bases lay outside the gene matches. CDR3 sequence (DNA): TGTGCCAGCAGTTTAGGCGGGGGAGGAGATACGCAGTATTTT. Its protein product is CASSLGGGGDTQYF.

The chain recombines TRBV4-2 with TRBJ1-2, with no clear D. The CDR3 loop spans 13 amino acids. CDR1 LGHNA and CDR2 YNFKEQ come from the germline V gene. The V end lost 0 bases, the J end lost 8 bases, and 10 bases lay between the germline ends. The CDR3 reads CASSQDKGRGYTF. DNA of the CDR3: TGTGCCAGCAGCCAAGATAAAGGGCGGGGCTACACCTTC.

The chain uses TRBV20-1 and TRBJ2-7, with D possibly being TRBD1 (5 bases). Germline loops: CDR1 DFQATT, CDR2 SNEGSKA (reference sequence). The V end was cut by 1 base, the J end by 2 bases, with 12 bases between. This CDR3 region has 14 residues. The CDR3 here is CSARGEQVTYEQYF. CDR3 nucleotide sequence: TGCAGTGCTAGAGGTGAACAGGTGACCTACGAGCAGTACTTC.

The rearrangement joins TRBV10-3 to TRBJ2-6; 7 bases align to TRBD1. CDR1 and CDR2 from the germline V gene are ENHRY and SYGVKD. The CDR3 length is 18 residues. V shed 0 bases and J 1 base; nucleotides not matched to a gene: 6. In nucleotides, the CDR3 is TGTGCCATCAGTGAGTCGAGGGGGCGAGGATCTGGGGCCAACGTCCTGACTTTC. Its protein product is CAISESRGRGSGANVLTF.

This rearrangement joins TRBV7-9 to TRBJ2-7; D possibly matches TRBD1 or TRBD2 (5 bases each). V lost 6 bases and J lost 8, with 17 bases in between. The CDR3 length is 13 residues. CDR1 SEHNR and CDR2 FQNEAQ come from the germline V gene (reference sequence). CDR3 region: CASSSGPSRKQYF. Here the CDR3 DNA reads TGTGCCAGCAGTTCGGGACCCTCTCGAAAGCAGTACTTC.

V and J are TRBV5-1 and TRBJ2-7; 9 positions agree with TRBD2. Germline CDR1 and CDR2: SGHRS and YFSETQ. The ends lost 4 bases at V and 3 bases at J; junction bases unmatched: 5. This CDR3 spans 14 amino acids. The CDR3 spells CASSGSSGNYEQYF. The CDR3 DNA follows: TGCGCCAGCAGCGGATCTAGCGGGAACTACGAGCAGTACTTC.

This clonotype occurred many times. CDR3 nucleotide sequence: TGCAGTGCTCAACCCCTCAGCGTCTCTGGGGCCAACGTCCTGACTTTC. Protein sequence: CSAQPLSVSGANVLTF. V gene TRBV20-1 combines with J gene TRBJ2-6; D remains ambiguous. Trimming took off 5 bases at V and 0 bases at J, with 14 bases between the two ends. The CDR3 has 16 amino acids. CDR1 and CDR2 from the germline V gene are DFQATT and SNEGSKA (reference sequence).